Below, one TCR beta chain is given with its context. CDR3 size: 13 residues. Trimming removed 6 bases from V and 6 bases from J, with 12 bases in between. Germline-derived CDR1 and CDR2 are MRHNA and SNTAGT. The sorted-subset replicate PCRs were given about 210 ng DNA, which is roughly 30,000 T cell genomes. Profiled with immunoSEQ multiplex PCR; TCRdb holds only in-frame clones, not every one. Here the sample spans a few million clones, over 85% being singletons. The data originate from a study of shared clonotypes between healthy human individuals. Sequenced: naive CD4+ T cells sorted from blood. Subset meaning: CD45RA+ positively selected. This TCR was sampled from a man younger than 35 in good health. The V and J genes are TRBV6-4 and TRBJ2-1; perhaps TRBD2 as D (5 bases). The CDR3 sequence: CASRRTGSNEQFF. CDR3 DNA sequence: TGTGCCAGCAGGCGGACGGGGAGCAATGAGCAGTTCTTC.